A selection of T cell receptor beta chains follows, all from one sample in a study of Ad26.COV2.S vaccination and SARS-CoV-2 variants. Measured with immunoSEQ multiplex PCR; TCRdb has only the in-frame clones, and not every one. This sample has around 400,000 clones, with 75% to 95% found just once. Material: peripheral blood, obtained in a trial of Ad26.COV2.S vaccine versus placebo. These receptors were collected from a person aged 18 to 59 who received the Ad26.COV2.S COVID-19 vaccine or a placebo. Each CDR3 is given without its conserved first and last residue. Size is omitted from some rows. Given values are once, few, many or a class for expanded clones.

TRBJ2-1 | . | TRBV3-1/TRBV3-2 | ASSQQTSGYYNEQF
TRBJ2-7 | . | TRBV4-1 | ASSQDGYEQY
TRBJ2-7 | . | TRBV3-1/TRBV3-2 | ASSQRGLAGAEQY
TRBJ1-5 | few | TRBV18 | ASSPRGQGLQPQH
TRBJ2-7 | once | TRBV6-5 | ASSYFGGARDEQY
TRBJ2-1 | . | TRBV2 | ASSENTLSYNEQF
TRBJ2-7 | . | TRBV11-3 | ASSLEGREQY
TRBJ1-5 | few | TRBV5-1 | ASSSDRIRNQPQH
TRBJ2-1 | . | TRBV28 | ASSRDELYNEQF
TRBJ1-6 | once | TRBV21-1 | ASSKGGGFH
TRBJ2-4 | . | TRBV7-2 | ASSSGLAKNIQY
TRBJ2-5 | . | TRBV13 | ASSTNRGTGGETQY
TRBJ2-1 | few | TRBV19 | ASSMRTSGNNEQF
TRBJ2-2 | . | TRBV5-1 | ASSLVPGNTGELF
TRBJ1-1 | once | TRBV28 | ASSFRGPNTEAF
TRBJ2-1 | . | TRBV2 | ASRMATNEQF
TRBJ2-7 | . | TRBV19 | ASSSSFDPTYEQY